Presented here are 22 T cell receptor beta chains from one specimen sequenced in a study of CD8 T cells in Susac syndrome. RNA was extracted with the RNeasy kit, and a quantity of roughly 0.5 to 1 ug was reverse transcribed using random hexamers. TCRdb used MiXCR to reprocess the immunoSEQ multiplex PCR reads, holding one entry per CDR3 protein. Altogether about 400,000 distinct CDR3 sequences are present, about 85% being singletons, with the ten largest covering approximately 0.12%. Material for sequencing was CD8+ T cells from PBMCs. The receptors derive from a human donor with multiple sclerosis.

The chain carries TRBV5-1 and TRBJ2-3, with 9 bases matching TRBD2. This CDR3 has 15 amino acids. The germline V gene has CDR1 SGHRS and CDR2 YFSETQ. V was pared by 2 bases and J by 1 base, with 2 bases of the junction left unmatched. CDR3 DNA: TGCGCCAGCAGCTTCCGACTAGCGGGCACAGATACGCAGTATTTT. It translates to CASSFRLAGTDTQYF.

The rearrangement links TRBV5-1 to TRBJ2-1; D is possibly TRBD1 (6 bases). V was shortened by 4 bases and J by 7 bases, with 18 bases between the two germline ends. Germline lookup yields CDR1 SGHRS and CDR2 YFSETQ. This CDR3 comprises 15 residues. CDR3 in DNA: TGCGCCAGCAGCCCGACCCCCGCAGGGGCGAATGAGCAGTTCTTC. This gives the protein CASSPTPAGANEQFF.

This chain joins TRBV9 and TRBJ2-5, with D perhaps TRBD2 (5 bases). V dropped 2 bases and J dropped 4 bases, with 12 bases sitting between them. CDR3 size: 14 residues. The germline gives CDR1 SGDLS, CDR2 YYNGEE. CDR3 in DNA: TGTGCCAGCAGCGTTGAGGGCAGTGCAGAGACCCAGTACTTC. This translates into CASSVEGSAETQYF.

The chain is built from TRBV4-1 and TRBJ1-2, with a possible D match to TRBD1 (5 bases). Germline CDR1 and CDR2: MGHRA and YSYEKL. This CDR3 has 15 amino acids. The V end was cut by 2 bases, the J end by 4 bases, with 14 bases between. Here the CDR3 DNA reads TGCGCCAGCAGCCAAAGTGGAGGGGCCATCTATGGCTACACCTTC. This gives the protein CASSQSGGAIYGYTF.

V gene TRBV6-1 combines with J gene TRBJ2-4, with unresolved D. V was trimmed by 1 base and J by 1 base, leaving 11 bases between them. The germline CDR1 and CDR2 sequences are MNHNS and SASEGT. The CDR3 contains 16 residues. In nucleotides, the CDR3 is TGTGCCAGCAGTGAAGAGGCAGCCGGGGCCAAAAACATTCAGTACTTC. It yields the protein CASSEEAAGAKNIQYF.

This chain joins TRBV12-3 or TRBV12-4 and TRBJ2-1; unclear D gene. CDR3 length: 16 amino acids. The germline V and J ends were trimmed by 2 bases and 0 bases, with 11 bases remaining between them. CDR3 in amino acids: CASSLKVTASYNEQFF. The CDR3 DNA reads as TGTGCCAGCAGTTTAAAGGTTACAGCCTCCTACAATGAGCAGTTCTTC.

To note about this clonotype: Germline and junction disagree at one end, which may indicate a read error. V usage is TRBV3-1 and J usage is TRBJ2-1, with 9 nucleotides matching TRBD1. Germline V lookup: CDR1 LGHDT, CDR2 YNNKEL (reference sequence). CDR3 length equals 13 residues. Written as DNA, the CDR3 is TGTGCCAGCAGCCGGGACAGGGCAAATGAGCAGCTCTTC. Residues: CASSRDRANEQLF.

The chain is built from TRBV18 and TRBJ2-7, with D uncertain. Germline lookup yields CDR1 KGHSH and CDR2 LQKENI. The CDR3 has 14 amino acids. V gave up 2 bases and J gave up 2 bases, with 10 bases separating them. CDR3 in DNA: TGTGCCAGCTCACCAATGGGAAAGACCTACGAGCAGTACTTC. Translating gives CASSPMGKTYEQYF.

This chain links TRBV11-1 with TRBJ1-2; D remains ambiguous. Germline V gives CDR1 SGHAT, CDR2 FQDESV (reference sequence). The length of the CDR3 is 11 residues. Deletions cut 3 bases from V and 6 bases from J, with 5 bases between. The CDR3: CASSLEDGYTF. The CDR3 nucleotides read TGTGCCAGCAGCTTGGAAGATGGCTACACCTTC.

The chain joins TRBV4-1 to TRBJ2-7, with D possibly matching TRBD2 (5 bases). The germline CDR1 and CDR2 sequences are MGHRA and YSYEKL. With 0 bases removed from V and 4 bases from J, the gap between germline ends came to 16 bases. This CDR3 has 16 residues. CDR3 region: CASSQEVVGEIYEQYF. DNA for the CDR3: TGCGCCAGCAGCCAAGAGGTTGTCGGGGAAATATACGAGCAGTACTTC.

For the CDR3, the DNA is TGCGCCAGCAGGACCAACCCGGAAGGAAACACCATATATTTT. Translated: CASRTNPEGNTIYF. This chain joins TRBV10-2 and TRBJ1-3; D is ambiguous. Trimming left V 6 bases short and J 4 bases short, with 13 bases between. In germline, CDR1 is WSHSY, CDR2 SAAADI. This CDR3 spans 14 amino acids.

CDR3 in DNA: TGTGCCAGCAGTGCAGGGGTCCTTAACTATGGCTACACCTTC. Its protein is CASSAGVLNYGYTF. This sequence joins TRBV27 and TRBJ1-2, with D tentatively TRBD1 (6 bases). The CDR3 is 14 amino acids. CDR1 is MNHEY and CDR2 is SMNVEV in the germline V gene (reference sequence). Trimming took off 5 bases at V and 1 base at J, with 11 bases between the two ends.

The chain employs TRBV2 and TRBJ1-1; a possible D gene is TRBD1 (6 bases). This CDR3 has 15 amino acids. V shed 10 bases and J shed 0 bases, with 18 bases lying between them. The germline CDR1 and CDR2 sequences are SNHLY and FYNNEI. The CDR3 region is CAIPPRGGMNTEAFF. CDR3 bases: TGTGCCATCCCCCCTAGGGGGGGGATGAACACTGAAGCTTTCTTT. Complete variable domain (other parts from reference TRBV2 and TRBJ1-1): EPEVTQTPSHQVTQMGQEVILRCVPISNHLYFYWYRQILGQKVEFLVSFYNNEISEKSEIFDDQFSVERPDGSNFTLKIRSTKLEDSAMYFCAIPPRGGMNTEAFFGQGTRLTVV.

This sequence joins TRBV11-1 and TRBJ2-3; the D gene is possibly TRBD1 (5 bases). Germline CDR1 SGHAT, CDR2 FQDESV (reference sequence). The CDR3 has 13 amino acids. Trimming left V 4 bases short and J 6 bases short, with 11 bases between. The CDR3 here is CASSSRTQDTQYF. CDR3 coding DNA: TGTGCCAGCAGCTCCCGGACACAGGATACGCAGTATTTT.

The chain recombines TRBV6-1 with TRBJ2-1; the match to TRBD2 covers 9 bases. The CDR3 length is 19 residues. V lost 7 bases, J lost 0 bases, and 16 bases stayed unmatched. Germline values: CDR1 MNHNS, CDR2 SASEGT. CDR3 DNA: TGTGCCAGCACCCCGGGGGTAGCGGGAGTGCCTAACTCCTACAATGAGCAGTTCTTC. It encodes CASTPGVAGVPNSYNEQFF.

J is TRBJ1-5 and V is TRBV2; weak D call: TRBD1 (6 bases). V gave up 6 bases and J gave up 4 bases, with 10 bases separating them. CDR3 length: 13 amino acids. Looked up from germline, CDR1 is SNHLY and CDR2 is FYNNEI. DNA for the CDR3: TGTGCCAGCAGAGCTACAGGGAATCAGCCCCAGCATTTT. The encoded protein is CASRATGNQPQHF.

The chain has TRBV7-9 and TRBJ2-5, with unresolved D. This CDR3 region has 17 residues. Per germline, CDR1 SEHNR and CDR2 FQNEAQ (reference sequence). V lost 8 bases, J lost 5 bases, and 27 bases lay in between. This chain's CDR3 is CASRPILSDGWSETQYF. The DNA for the CDR3 is TGTGCCAGCCGCCCTATTCTGAGCGACGGATGGTCGGAGACCCAGTACTTC.

This chain uses TRBV5-1 with TRBJ2-1, with TRBD1 matching over 11 bases. This CDR3 has 17 residues. J lost 5 bases, V lost 0 bases, and 7 bases had no gene match. CDR1 is SGHRS and CDR2 is YFSETQ in the germline V gene. The CDR3 nucleotides are TGCGCCAGCAGCTTGGGATGGTCGGGACAGGGGGACAATGAGCAGTTCTTC. Its protein product is CASSLGWSGQGDNEQFF.

The chain uses TRBV6-1 and TRBJ1-5, with D unclear. CDR1 and CDR2 (germline): MNHNS, SASEGT. Trimming removed 5 bases at V and 2 bases at J, with 10 bases between. The CDR3 totals 14 residues. This CDR3 is CASSPIGGNQPQHF. As DNA, the CDR3 is TGTGCCAGCAGTCCCATCGGAGGCAATCAGCCCCAGCATTTT.

The chain couples TRBV7-9 to TRBJ2-7; perhaps TRBD2 as D (5 bases). Per the germline V gene, CDR1 is SEHNR and CDR2 is FQNEAQ (reference sequence). The CDR3 loop spans 16 amino acids. Trimming left V 5 bases short and J 3 bases short, with 20 bases between. In nucleotides, the CDR3 is TGTGCCAGCAGCCCAAACCAAAGGGAGATGGTCTACGAGCAGTACTTC. Its protein is CASSPNQREMVYEQYF.

CDR3 nucleotide sequence: TGTGCCAGCAGCGGATCGGGAGGGTCTGGCGATGAGCAGTTCTTC. Protein product: CASSGSGGSGDEQFF. This chain connects TRBV9 to TRBJ2-1; 8 bases line up with TRBD2. Germline CDR1 and CDR2: SGDLS and YYNGEE. J gave up 8 bases and V 3 bases, and 10 bases lay outside the gene matches. The CDR3 is made up of 15 amino acids.

This chain links TRBV30 with TRBJ2-7, with 8 bases matching TRBD1. V was pared by 8 bases and J by 2 bases, with 5 bases of the junction left unmatched. CDR3 length equals 12 residues. CDR1 GTSNPN and CDR2 SVGIG come from the germline V gene (reference sequence). Here the CDR3 reads CALRTGPYEQYF. The CDR3 nucleotides are TGTGCCCTACGGACAGGGCCCTACGAGCAGTACTTC.